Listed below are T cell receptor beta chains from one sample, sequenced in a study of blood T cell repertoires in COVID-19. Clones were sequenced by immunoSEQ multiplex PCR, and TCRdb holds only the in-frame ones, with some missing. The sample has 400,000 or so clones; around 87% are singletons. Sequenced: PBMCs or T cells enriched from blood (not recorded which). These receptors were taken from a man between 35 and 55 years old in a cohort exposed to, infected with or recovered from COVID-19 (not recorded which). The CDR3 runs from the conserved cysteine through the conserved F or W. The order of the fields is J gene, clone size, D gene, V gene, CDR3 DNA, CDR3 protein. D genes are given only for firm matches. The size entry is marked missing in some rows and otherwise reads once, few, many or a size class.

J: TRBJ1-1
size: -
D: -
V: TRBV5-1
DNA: TGCGCCAGCAGCTTGGCAGGGGATCCCAACACTGAAGCTTTCTTT
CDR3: CASSLAGDPNTEAFF

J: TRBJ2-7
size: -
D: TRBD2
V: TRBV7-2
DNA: TGTGCCAGCAGCTCGGCCGGGCCTTCTAGCGGGAGGGCCCAAGAGCAGTACTTC
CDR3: CASSSAGPSSGRAQEQYF

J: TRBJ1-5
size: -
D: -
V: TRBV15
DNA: TGTGCCACCAGCAGAGATAGCCTGTCTAGTAGCAATCAGCCCCAGCATTTT
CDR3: CATSRDSLSSSNQPQHF

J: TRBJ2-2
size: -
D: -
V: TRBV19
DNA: TGTGCCAGTAGTATTGTCGGTCTTTTTTACACCGGGGAGCTGTTTTTT
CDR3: CASSIVGLFYTGELFF

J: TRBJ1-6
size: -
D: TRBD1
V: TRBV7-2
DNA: TGTGCCAGCAGTTCAACAGGGGGCCCGAATTCACCCCTCCACTTT
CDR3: CASSSTGGPNSPLHF

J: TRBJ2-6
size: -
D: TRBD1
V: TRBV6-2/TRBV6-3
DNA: TGTGCCAGCACCCCAAGGGGACAGGGAGCGTGGGGGGCCAACGTCCTGACTTTC
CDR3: CASTPRGQGAWGANVLTF

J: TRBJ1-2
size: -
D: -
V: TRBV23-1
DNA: TGCGCCAGCAGTCAACAGGGACAAACTAACTATGGCTACACCTTC
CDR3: CASSQQGQTNYGYTF

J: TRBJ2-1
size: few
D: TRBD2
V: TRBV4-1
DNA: TGCGCCAGCAGCCAAGATGGTCGACTAGCGTACAATGAGCAGTTCTTC
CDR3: CASSQDGRLAYNEQFF

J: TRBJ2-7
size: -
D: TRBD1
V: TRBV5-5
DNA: TGTGCCAGCAGCTTTCTGGGACAGGCCCTTTACGAGCAGTACTTC
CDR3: CASSFLGQALYEQYF

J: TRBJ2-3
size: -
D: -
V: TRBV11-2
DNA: TGTGCCAGCAGCTTTCGGGAGCCAGATACGCAGTATTTT
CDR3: CASSFREPDTQYF

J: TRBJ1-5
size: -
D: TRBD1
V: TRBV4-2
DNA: TGTGCCAGCAGCCAGGCGGTGTCAGGGACAGTAAGCAATCAGCCCCAGCATTTT
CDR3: CASSQAVSGTVSNQPQHF

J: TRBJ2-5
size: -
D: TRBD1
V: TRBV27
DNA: TGTGCCAGCAGTTCCCCCGGGACAGGGCTGGAGACCCAGTACTTC
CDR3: CASSSPGTGLETQYF

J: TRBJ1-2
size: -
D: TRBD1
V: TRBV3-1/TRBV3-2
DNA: TGTGCCAGCAGCCAAGATACAGGGGCACGTAACTATGGCTACACCTTC
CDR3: CASSQDTGARNYGYTF